The 20 T cell receptor beta chains reported below all come from one sample, sequenced in a study of OX40 agonist ivuxolimab in advanced cancers. The repertoire was sequenced with immunoSEQ multiplex PCR; TCRdb's copy has only in-frame clones and lacks some. Of about 86,000 clones listed, more than 80% are singletons. Material: CD4+ or CD8+ T cells sorted from blood, obtained in a trial of the OX40 agonist ivuxolimab. These receptors originate from an adult with an advanced solid tumor such as melanoma, head and neck, liver or kidney cancer.

V is TRBV6-6 and J is TRBJ2-7, with 9 bases that match TRBD1. V lost 2 bases and J lost 4; bases outside the gene matches: 9. The germline gives CDR1 MNHNY, CDR2 SVGAGI (reference sequence). The CDR3 sequence is 16 residues long. The CDR3 sequence is CASSYLVQGAYYEQYF. CDR3 in DNA: TGTGCCAGCAGTTACCTTGTACAGGGGGCTTATTACGAGCAGTACTTC.

The chain employs TRBV13 and TRBJ2-1; no definite D call. Germline lookup yields CDR1 PRHDT and CDR2 FYEKMQ (reference sequence). This CDR3 comprises 15 residues. Trimming shortened V by 3 bases and J by 0 bases, and 9 bases separated the two germline ends. CDR3: CASSFDISSYNEQFF. As DNA, the CDR3 is TGTGCCAGCAGCTTTGACATTAGCTCCTACAATGAGCAGTTCTTC.

The genes are TRBV9 and TRBJ2-2; 8 bases map to TRBD2. Unmatched junction bases numbered 7, after V lost 4 bases and J lost 5 bases. The germline gives CDR1 SGDLS, CDR2 YYNGEE. CDR3 length: 15 residues. The CDR3 coding sequence is TGTGCCAGCAGCCTCTGGATAGCGGGAACCGGGGAGCTGTTTTTT. Residues: CASSLWIAGTGELFF.

The chain links TRBV6-5 to TRBJ1-2, with TRBD1 matching over 10 bases. The CDR3 consists of 15 residues. With V trimmed by 8 bases and J by 4 bases, 10 bases remained unmatched. Germline V gene data show CDR1 as MNHEY and CDR2 as SVGAGI. CDR3 sequence reads: CASLRQGAGGYGYTF. The CDR3, as DNA: TGTGCCAGCCTCCGACAGGGGGCGGGAGGCTATGGCTACACCTTC.

The genes are TRBV4-2 and TRBJ2-7; 9 bases are a match to TRBD2. Per germline, CDR1 LGHNA and CDR2 YNFKEQ. The CDR3 covers 15 residues. V gave up 2 bases and J gave up 3 bases; unmatched junction bases: 5. This chain's CDR3 is CASSQFSGSSYEQYF. CDR3 coding DNA: TGTGCCAGCAGCCAATTTAGCGGGAGCAGCTACGAGCAGTACTTC.

This clone was seen only a few times. V usage is TRBV14 and J usage is TRBJ1-3; 7 bases agree with TRBD1. Unmatched junction bases numbered 5, after V lost 5 bases and J lost 4 bases. CDR1 SGHDN and CDR2 FVKESK come from the germline V gene. This CDR3 region has 14 residues. CDR3 nucleotides: TGTGCCAGCAGCAGACAGGGATCGGGAAACACCATATATTTT. This codes for CASSRQGSGNTIYF.

The chain combines TRBV7-9 with TRBJ2-3; 7 positions agree with TRBD1. The CDR3 has 16 amino acids. Germline CDR1 is SEHNR and CDR2 is FQNEAQ (reference sequence). V lost 5 bases, J lost 2 bases, and 10 bases stayed unmatched. The CDR3 DNA sequence: TGTGCCAGCAGCCCAGGGACAGCAGTATTCACAGATACGCAGTATTTT. This codes for CASSPGTAVFTDTQYF.

The chain recombines TRBV7-3 with TRBJ2-7, with 7 bases matching TRBD2. Germline loops: CDR1 SGHTA, CDR2 FQGTGA. With V trimmed by 5 bases and J by 1 base, 8 bases remained unmatched. The CDR3 extends over 15 amino acids. The CDR3, as DNA: TGTGCCAGCAGCCCATTCGGCGGGAGTTCCTACGAGCAGTACTTC. Its translation: CASSPFGGSSYEQYF.

Here the CDR3 reads CASSYSGQDLFNEQFF. The CDR3 region has the DNA TGTGCCAGCAGTTACTCGGGACAGGATTTGTTCAATGAGCAGTTCTTC. The chain joins TRBV6-6 to TRBJ2-1; 8 bases match TRBD1. This CDR3 comprises 16 residues. The germline gives CDR1 MNHNY, CDR2 SVGAGI (reference sequence). V lost 0 bases to trimming and J lost 6 bases; unmatched junction nucleotides: 7.

The chain uses TRBV29-1 and TRBJ2-7; TRBD2 matches at 16 bases. Trimming removed 4 bases from V and 6 bases from J; junction bases left unmatched: 12. This CDR3 region has 17 residues. From germline, CDR1 is SQVTM and CDR2 ANQGSEA. CDR3 amino acids: CSVVPGTSGRAGGEQYF. The CDR3 DNA sequence: TGCAGCGTTGTCCCCGGGACTAGCGGGAGGGCCGGGGGCGAGCAGTACTTC.

The J gene is TRBJ2-1, the V gene TRBV30; 7 positions match TRBD2. Trimming at V came to 0 bases and at J to 6 bases, leaving 2 bases not matched to a gene. The CDR3 is 13 residues long. Germline assignment: CDR1 GTSNPN and CDR2 SVGIG (reference sequence). CDR3 sequence (DNA): TGTGCCTGGAGTGTAGCGGGACCCAATGAGCAGTTCTTC. It codes for CAWSVAGPNEQFF.

The chain has TRBV27 and TRBJ1-2, with a tentative D call TRBD1 (6 bases). V dropped 3 bases and J dropped 4 bases, with 9 bases sitting between them. The CDR3 is made up of 13 amino acids. Germline CDR1 and CDR2: MNHEY and SMNVEV (reference sequence). For the CDR3, the DNA is TGTGCCAGCAGTTTGGGGGGCGGCTATGGCTACACCTTC. This gives the protein CASSLGGGYGYTF.

This clone appeared a single time. V usage is TRBV5-1 and J usage is TRBJ2-3; D call uncertain. CDR3 length: 16 amino acids. Trimming stripped 7 bases from V and 2 bases from J, with 20 bases between. Germline CDR1 is SGHRS and CDR2 is YFSETQ. In DNA, the CDR3 is TGCGCCAGCGCCCCCCCCATTATGGGGAACACAGATACGCAGTATTTT. Encoded protein: CASAPPIMGNTDTQYF.

This clone was recorded only once. The gene calls are TRBV19 and TRBJ1-2; TRBD1 is a possible D gene (6 bases). The germline CDR1 and CDR2 sequences are LNHDA and SQIVND (reference sequence). This CDR3 spans 13 amino acids. V was clipped by 9 bases and J by 4 bases, with 15 bases between them. The CDR3 loop reads CASQGTISYGYTF. CDR3 DNA: TGTGCCAGCCAGGGGACAATTAGCTATGGCTACACCTTC.

The V and J genes are TRBV21-1 and TRBJ1-1. TRBV21-1 is assigned pseudogene status. The CDR3 runs to 15 residues. CDR3: CASSKRGREMVEAFF. CDR3 coding DNA: TGTGCCAGCAGCAAAAGGGGTCGGGAGATGGTTGAAGCTTTCTTT.

The chain uses TRBV5-1 and TRBJ1-5, with D possibly being TRBD1 (5 bases). Germline-derived CDR1 and CDR2 are SGHRS and YFSETQ. The CDR3 loop spans 16 amino acids. Deletions cut 2 bases from V and 1 base from J, with 13 bases between. CDR3 in DNA: TGCGCCAGCAGCTTAGGTGGGGACCCGAGCAATCAGCCCCAGCATTTT. Translated: CASSLGGDPSNQPQHF.

J is TRBJ2-3 and V is TRBV7-8; 8 bases align to TRBD2. CDR3 size: 15 residues. Germline V lookup: CDR1 SGHVS, CDR2 FQNEAQ. J gave up 2 bases and V 5 bases, and 6 bases lay outside the gene matches. The CDR3 spells CASSLKLADTDTQYF. DNA for the CDR3: TGTGCCAGCAGCCTAAAACTAGCGGACACAGATACGCAGTATTTT. The whole variable domain, remainder taken from reference TRBV7-8 and TRBJ2-3, is GAGVSQSPRYKVAKRGQDVALRCDPISGHVSLFWYQQALGQGPEFLTYFQNEAQLDKSGLPSDRFFAERPEGSVSTLKIQRTQQEDSAVYLCASSLKLADTDTQYFGPGTRLTVL.

V usage is TRBV5-5 and J usage is TRBJ2-1; 9 bases agree with TRBD2. V shed 4 bases, J shed 9 bases, and the junction held 8 bases outside the gene matches. The germline V gene encodes CDR1 SGHKS and CDR2 YYEKEE (reference sequence). The CDR3 loop spans 14 amino acids. CDR3 nucleotides: TGTGCCAGCAGCCCCGGAGCGGGAGGTTCTGAGCAGTTCTTC. Protein sequence: CASSPGAGGSEQFF.

The chain is built from TRBV14 and TRBJ2-1; D uncertain. CDR3 length: 20 residues. Germline V gene lookup returns CDR1 SGHDN and CDR2 FVKESK. The V end was cut by 0 bases, the J end by 0 bases, with 21 bases between. CDR3: CASSQDSHYTASTSYNEQFF. DNA for the CDR3: TGTGCCAGCAGCCAAGATTCTCATTACACGGCTTCAACCTCCTACAATGAGCAGTTCTTC.

This chain connects TRBV19 to TRBJ2-7; D gene ambiguous. The CDR3 runs 14 residues. The V and J ends lost 4 bases and 0 bases respectively, with 10 bases between them. Germline CDR1 LNHDA, CDR2 SQIVND (reference sequence). The CDR3 bases are TGTGCCAGTAGTACCCCGGCCAGCTCCTACGAGCAGTACTTC. Its translation is CASSTPASSYEQYF.